The sequence of this T cell receptor beta chain was determined in a study of OX40 agonist ivuxolimab in advanced cancers. Study overall: Patients were roughly 83% male with ages roughly 20 to 85, mean about 60.

This clone was detected only once. Antigen unknown. General study points: Among patients with partial responses at 0.1-3.0 mg/kg, clonal expansion was among the lowest.

This CDR3 comprises 13 residues. The germline CDR1 and CDR2 sequences are SQVTM and ANQGSEA. The V gene end was trimmed by 8 bases and the J gene end by 1 base; junction bases not matched to a gene: 6. Assay used: immunoSEQ multiplex PCR; TCRdb lists only in-frame clones, some missing. The table records tens of thousands of clones, 90% of them present only once. The source material was CD4+ or CD8+ T cells sorted from blood, sampled in a trial of the OX40 agonist ivuxolimab. The rearrangement uses TRBV29-1 and TRBJ1-1; 8 nucleotides match TRBD1. The TCR comes from an adult with an advanced solid tumor such as melanoma, head and neck, liver or kidney cancer. The CDR3 nucleotides read TGCAGCTCGACCGGGACAGGGAACACTGAAGCTTTCTTT. It yields the protein CSSTGTGNTEAFF.